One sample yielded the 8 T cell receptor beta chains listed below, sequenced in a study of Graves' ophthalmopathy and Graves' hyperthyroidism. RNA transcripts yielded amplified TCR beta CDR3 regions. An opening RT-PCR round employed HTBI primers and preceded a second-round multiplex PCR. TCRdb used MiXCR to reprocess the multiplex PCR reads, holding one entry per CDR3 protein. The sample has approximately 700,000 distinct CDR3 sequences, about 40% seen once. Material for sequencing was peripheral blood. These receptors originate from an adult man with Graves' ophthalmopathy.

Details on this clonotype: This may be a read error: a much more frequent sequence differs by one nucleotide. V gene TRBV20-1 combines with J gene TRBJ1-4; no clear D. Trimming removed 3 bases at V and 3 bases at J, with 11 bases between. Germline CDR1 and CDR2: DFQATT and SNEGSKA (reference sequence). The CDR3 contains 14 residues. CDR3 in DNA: TGCAGTGCTAGCCCCCGGGAATCTAATGAAAAACTGTTTTTT. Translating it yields CSASPRESNEKLFF.

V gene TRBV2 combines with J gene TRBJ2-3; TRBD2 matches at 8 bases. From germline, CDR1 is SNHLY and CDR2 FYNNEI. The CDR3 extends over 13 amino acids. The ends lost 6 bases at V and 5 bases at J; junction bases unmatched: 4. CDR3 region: CASRTSGGDTQYF. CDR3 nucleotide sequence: TGTGCCAGCAGAACTAGCGGTGGAGATACGCAGTATTTT. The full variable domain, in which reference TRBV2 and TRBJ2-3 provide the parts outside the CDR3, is EPEVTQTPSHQVTQMGQEVILRCVPISNHLYFYWYRQILGQKVEFLVSFYNNEISEKSEIFDDQFSVERPDGSNFTLKIRSTKLEDSAMYFCASRTSGGDTQYFGPGTRLTVL.

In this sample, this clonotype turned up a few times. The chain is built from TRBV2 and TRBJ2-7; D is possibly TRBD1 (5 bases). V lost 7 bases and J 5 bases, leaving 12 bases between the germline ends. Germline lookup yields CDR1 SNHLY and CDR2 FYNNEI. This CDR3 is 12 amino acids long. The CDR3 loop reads CASKEWGHEQYF. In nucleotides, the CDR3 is TGTGCCAGCAAGGAATGGGGCCACGAGCAGTACTTC.

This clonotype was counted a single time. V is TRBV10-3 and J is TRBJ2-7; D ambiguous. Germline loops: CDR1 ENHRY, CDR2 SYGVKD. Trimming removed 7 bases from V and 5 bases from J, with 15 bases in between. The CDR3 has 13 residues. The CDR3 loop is CAITGGPMNEQYF. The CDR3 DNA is TGTGCCATCACGGGTGGGCCGATGAACGAGCAGTACTTC.

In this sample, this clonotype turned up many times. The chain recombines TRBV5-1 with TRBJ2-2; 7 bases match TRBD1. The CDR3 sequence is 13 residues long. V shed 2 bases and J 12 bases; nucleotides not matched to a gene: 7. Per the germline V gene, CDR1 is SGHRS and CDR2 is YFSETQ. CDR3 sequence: CASSLSRDSKLFF. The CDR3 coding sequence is TGCGCCAGCAGCTTATCCAGGGACAGTAAGCTGTTTTTT.

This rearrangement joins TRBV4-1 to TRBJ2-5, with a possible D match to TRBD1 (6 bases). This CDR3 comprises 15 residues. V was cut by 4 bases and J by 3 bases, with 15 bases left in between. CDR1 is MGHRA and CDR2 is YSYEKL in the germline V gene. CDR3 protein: CASSLRGQLKETQYF. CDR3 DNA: TGCGCCAGCAGCCTACGTGGACAGCTAAAAGAGACCCAGTACTTC.

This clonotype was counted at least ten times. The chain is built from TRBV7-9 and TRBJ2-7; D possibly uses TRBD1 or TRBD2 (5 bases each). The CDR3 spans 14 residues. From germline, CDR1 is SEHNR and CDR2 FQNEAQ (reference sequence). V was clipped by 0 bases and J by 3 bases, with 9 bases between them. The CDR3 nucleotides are TGTGCCAGCAGCTTAGCGGGGACGTTCTACGAGCAGTACTTC. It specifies CASSLAGTFYEQYF. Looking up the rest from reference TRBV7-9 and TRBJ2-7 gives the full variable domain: DTGVSQNPRHKITKRGQNVTFRCDPISEHNRLYWYRQTLGQGPEFLTYFQNEAQLEKSRLLSDRFSAERPKGSFSTLEIQRTEQGDSAMYLCASSLAGTFYEQYFGPGTRLTVT.

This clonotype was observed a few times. CDR3 sequence (DNA): TGTGCCAGCAGTCTCGGACGGCTAGCTGGGGCCAACGTCCTGACTTTC. Encoded protein: CASSLGRLAGANVLTF. This chain connects TRBV27 to TRBJ2-6; D gene unclear. Trimming removed 5 bases at V and 2 bases at J, with 13 bases between. The CDR3 extends over 16 amino acids. In germline, CDR1 is MNHEY, CDR2 SMNVEV (reference sequence). Filled out from reference TRBV27 and TRBJ2-6, the complete variable domain reads EAQVTQNPRYLITVTGKKLTVTCSQNMNHEYMSWYRQDPGLGLRQIYYSMNVEVTDKGDVPEGYKVSRKEKRNFPLILESPSPNQTSLYFCASSLGRLAGANVLTFGAGSRLTVL.